This is a list of T cell receptor beta chains from one sample in a study of T cells of healthy individuals. MiXCR, run by TCRdb on the 5' RACE reads, gives a single entry per CDR3 protein. The table has under 70,000 distinct CDR3 sequences, under 15% seen once. The receptors were gathered from a human donor in good health. CDR3s include the opening cysteine and the closing phenylalanine or tryptophan. The D gene is left open where the match is weak. Some rows mark clone size as missing; the rest say once, few, many or name a class of expanded clone.

CDR3: CASSLTGQGTEKLFF; DNA: TGTGCCAGCAGCTTGACGGGACAGGGGACTGAAAAACTGTTTTTT; V: TRBV5-4; J: TRBJ1-4; size: few; D: TRBD1
CDR3: CASSYSRGYQPQHF; DNA: TGTGCCAGCAGTTACTCACGGGGATATCAGCCCCAGCATTTT; V: TRBV6-2/TRBV6-3; J: TRBJ1-5; size: few; D: NA
CDR3: CASTRAGGYEQYF; DNA: TGTGCCAGCACCCGAGCGGGAGGGTACGAGCAGTACTTC; V: TRBV6-2/TRBV6-3; J: TRBJ2-7; size: many; D: TRBD2
CDR3: CASSEQGTENGNTIYF; DNA: TGCGCCAGCAGCGAACAGGGGACGGAGAATGGAAACACCATATATTTT; V: TRBV4-1; J: TRBJ1-3; size: many; D: TRBD1
CDR3: CASTRQGLQPQHF; DNA: TGTGCCAGCACTCGACAGGGCCTTCAGCCCCAGCATTTT; V: TRBV12-3/TRBV12-4; J: TRBJ1-5; size: many; D: TRBD1
CDR3: CAISGASGSADTQYF; DNA: TGTGCCATCAGTGGGGCTAGCGGGAGTGCAGATACGCAGTATTTT; V: TRBV10-3; J: TRBJ2-3; size: many; D: TRBD2
CDR3: CASSAGQPGNTIYF; DNA: TGTGCCAGCAGCGCGGGACAGCCTGGAAACACCATATATTTT; V: TRBV11-2; J: TRBJ1-3; size: NA; D: TRBD1
CDR3: CSAFGQDRVGSEQYF; DNA: TGCAGTGCTTTCGGCCAAGACAGGGTGGGTAGCGAGCAGTACTTC; V: TRBV20-1; J: TRBJ2-7; size: many; D: TRBD1
CDR3: CSASGTSGRSSYEQYF; DNA: TGCAGTGCTAGTGGGACTAGCGGGAGGAGCTCCTACGAGCAGTACTTC; V: TRBV20-1; J: TRBJ2-7; size: many; D: TRBD2
CDR3: CASSPARQGGLSYEQYF; DNA: TGTGCCAGCAGTCCCGCCCGACAGGGGGGCCTCTCCTACGAGCAGTACTTC; V: TRBV28; J: TRBJ2-7; size: few; D: TRBD1
CDR3: CSARGASGRNEQFF; DNA: TGCAGTGCCCGGGGAGCTAGCGGGAGGAATGAGCAGTTCTTC; V: TRBV20-1; J: TRBJ2-1; size: NA; D: TRBD2
CDR3: CASSLGSGSNQPQHF; DNA: TGTGCCAGCAGCTTAGGCTCGGGGTCAAATCAGCCCCAGCATTTT; V: TRBV7-9; J: TRBJ1-5; size: NA; D: NA
CDR3: CASSYAGGMGHPSYNEQYF; DNA: TGTGCCAGCAGTTACGCCGGGGGGATGGGGCACCCCTCCTACAATGAGCAGTACTTC; V: TRBV6-2/TRBV6-3; J: TRBJ2-7; size: NA; D: TRBD2
CDR3: CASSANSRSETQYF; DNA: TGTGCCAGCAGCGCTAACAGTCGTAGCGAGACCCAGTACTTC; V: TRBV5-4; J: TRBJ2-5; size: many; D: NA
CDR3: CASSQGTGEAFF; DNA: TGCGCCAGCAGCCAAGGGACAGGTGAAGCTTTCTTT; V: TRBV4-3; J: TRBJ1-1; size: many; D: TRBD1
CDR3: CASSYGTGSSPLHF; DNA: TGTGCCAGCAGTTACGGGACAGGGAGTTCACCCCTCCACTTT; V: TRBV6-5; J: TRBJ1-6; size: many; D: TRBD1
CDR3: CASSSPPGIYGYTF; DNA: TGTGCCAGCAGCTCACCCCCCGGGATCTATGGCTACACCTTC; V: TRBV5-4; J: TRBJ1-2; size: many; D: NA
CDR3: CAIQREKSQNIEAFF; DNA: TGTGCCATCCAGAGGGAGAAATCCCAGAACATTGAAGCTTTCTTT; V: TRBV10-3; J: TRBJ1-1; size: many; D: NA
CDR3: CASSRSAGLAGERQFF; DNA: TGCGCCAGCAGCCGATCCGCAGGACTAGCGGGGGAGAGGCAGTTCTTC; V: TRBV4-3; J: TRBJ2-1; size: few; D: TRBD2
CDR3: CASSLRQTNTEAFF; DNA: TGTGCCAGCAGCCTTCGACAGACGAACACTGAAGCTTTCTTT; V: TRBV7-9; J: TRBJ1-1; size: many; D: NA
CDR3: CASSPGPGTSEQYF; DNA: TGTGCCAGCAGCCCGGGACCGGGGACCTCCGAGCAGTACTTC; V: TRBV5-6; J: TRBJ2-7; size: many; D: NA
CDR3: CASSLGYEAYEQYF; DNA: TGCGCCAGCAGCTTGGGGTACGAGGCCTACGAGCAGTACTTC; V: TRBV5-1; J: TRBJ2-7; size: NA; D: NA